Shown below are 29 T cell receptor beta chains from a single sample sequenced in a study of regulatory T cells in long-lasting Graves disease. Libraries of TCR beta came from iRepertoire HTBI primers plus Arm-PCR of CDR3 regions. MiXCR, run by TCRdb on the multiplex PCR reads, gives a single entry per CDR3 protein. The sample has roughly 560,000 distinct CDR3 sequences, 9.5% to 15% seen once. Time point meaning: newly diagnosed GD, antithyroid drugs for less than 3 months. The TCR library was made from RNA that had been extracted from PBMCs in TRIzol. The same specimen was also included in a second study, on T cells in Graves' hyperthyroidism and ophthalmopathy.

Sequenced material: peripheral blood mononuclear cells (PBMCs), taken at new diagnosis, from a patient treated with antithyroid drugs. The source is a young woman with Graves disease.

On this clonotype itself: A far larger clone is off by one base, so a read error is likely. This chain connects TRBV11-2 to TRBJ1-1, with TRBD1 as a possible D gene (5 bases). CDR1 SGHAT and CDR2 FQNNGV come from the germline V gene. The CDR3 is 17 amino acids. The CDR3 coding sequence is TGTGCCAGCGGCTTGGAATATTGGGGGACGGTGAACACTGAAGCTTTCTTT. Its translation is CASGLEYWGTVNTEAFF.

This clonotype has a count of ten or more. The rearrangement links TRBV18 to TRBJ1-1; D unresolved. Per the germline V gene, CDR1 is KGHSH and CDR2 is LQKENI. With 5 bases removed from V and 2 bases from J, the gap between germline ends came to 15 bases. This CDR3 has 15 residues. This chain's CDR3 is CASSSLAVTNTEAFF. CDR3 DNA sequence: TGTGCCAGCTCATCTCTGGCTGTTACAAACACTGAAGCTTTCTTT.

This clonotype was seen at least ten times. V is TRBV15 and J is TRBJ2-1; perhaps TRBD1 as D (5 bases). The CDR3 runs 12 residues. The ends were cut back, 11 bases at V and 0 bases at J, with 8 bases in the middle. Germline V gives CDR1 LNHNV, CDR2 YYDKDF (reference sequence). CDR3 nucleotides: TGTGCCTCAGGGTTCTCCTACAATGAGCAGTTCTTC. It specifies CASGFSYNEQFF.

V usage is TRBV7-9 and J usage is TRBJ2-4; the D gene is possibly TRBD1 (5 bases). The J call could be wrong; TRBJ2-7 is a better fit for the DNA end. Germline V gene sequence: CDR1 SEHNR, CDR2 FQNEAQ (reference sequence). There are 13 residues in the CDR3. The CDR3 reads CASSGRVSYEQYF. CDR3 DNA sequence: TGTGCCAGCAGCGGCAGGGTTTCCTACGAGCAGTACTTC.

Comment on this clonotype: This may be a read error, as it is one base from a much larger clone. The CDR3 ends on some other residue instead of the conserved phenylalanine or tryptophan, so this is likely a read error. The chain couples TRBV2 to TRBJ2-1; D is uncertain. CDR1 SNHLY and CDR2 FYNNEI come from the germline V gene. The CDR3 extends over 13 amino acids. The V end was cut by 6 bases, the J end by 7 bases, with 13 bases between. DNA of the CDR3: TGTGCCAGCAGCGTATGGGTGGGGAATGAGCAGTTCTCC. This gives the protein CASSVWVGNEQFS.

To note about this clonotype: At one end the junction does not follow the germline gene, possibly because of a read error. The chain combines TRBV7-2 with TRBJ1-1; a possible D gene is TRBD1 (5 bases). The CDR3 spans 16 residues. Germline CDR1 is SGHTA and CDR2 is FQGNSA. CDR3 sequence (DNA): TGTGCCGGCAGCTTAGTTTGGGGGGGGGGATTCACTGAAGCTTTCTTT. It translates to CAGSLVWGGGFTEAFF.

The V and J genes are TRBV4-3 and TRBJ1-5; possibly TRBD1 for D (5 bases). V was cut by 2 bases and J by 4 bases, with 12 bases left in between. Germline V CDR1 and CDR2: LGHNA, YSLEER. The CDR3 is 15 amino acids. This chain's CDR3 is CASSQRGGGNQPQHF. The CDR3 region has the DNA TGCGCCAGCAGCCAAAGAGGCGGGGGGAATCAGCCCCAGCATTTT.

This clonotype was counted at least ten times. The chain combines TRBV7-6 with TRBJ1-5, with D hard to call. In germline, CDR1 is SGHVS, CDR2 FNYEAQ. The CDR3 length is 15 residues. V lost 1 base, J lost 3 bases, and 10 bases lay in between. CDR3 loop: CASSLDSGYNQPQHF. The CDR3 DNA reads as TGTGCCAGCAGCTTAGACAGCGGCTACAATCAGCCCCAGCATTTT.

This clonotype was counted at least ten times. The J gene is TRBJ2-7, the V gene TRBV2, with TRBD2 matching over 12 bases. V shed 7 bases, J shed 3 bases, and the junction held 1 base outside the gene matches. This CDR3 contains 13 residues. Germline V lookup: CDR1 SNHLY, CDR2 FYNNEI. CDR3 in amino acids: CASKTSGSYEQYF. The CDR3 DNA follows: TGTGCCAGCAAGACTAGCGGGAGCTACGAGCAGTACTTC.

This clonotype was seen at least ten times. The rearrangement uses TRBV20-1 and TRBJ2-4; D not resolved. V was clipped by 0 bases and J by 9 bases, with 15 bases between them. The CDR3 extends over 14 amino acids. Germline CDR1 reads DFQATT; CDR2 reads SNEGSKA (reference sequence). This CDR3 reads CSARDLVGYGIQYF. The DNA for the CDR3 is TGCAGTGCTAGAGATCTAGTGGGATATGGCATTCAGTACTTC.

The chain combines TRBV18 with TRBJ2-1; tentative D call: TRBD1 (6 bases). V lost 2 bases, J lost 7 bases, and 15 bases lay in between. This CDR3 has 15 residues. Germline values: CDR1 KGHSH, CDR2 LQKENI. The CDR3 DNA follows: TGTGCCAGCTCACCAACTTCGGGACAACCAAATGAGCAGTTCTTC. Residues: CASSPTSGQPNEQFF.

On this clonotype itself: This likely comes from a read error, as the CDR3 has no conserved phenylalanine or tryptophan at its end. V and J are TRBV11-2 and TRBJ2-2, with TRBD1 as a possible D gene (6 bases). The germline CDR1 and CDR2 sequences are SGHAT and FQNNGV. The germline V and J ends were trimmed by 4 bases and 2 bases, with 14 bases remaining between them. The CDR3 is 16 residues long. CDR3 nucleotide sequence: TGTGCCAGCAGCTCCCGAAAGGGACACAACACCGGGGAGCTGTTTCTT. Translated, it gives CASSSRKGHNTGELFL.

The chain employs TRBV19 and TRBJ1-1; TRBD1 matches 7 bases. Germline V gene sequence: CDR1 LNHDA, CDR2 SQIVND (reference sequence). J lost 5 bases, V lost 3 bases, and 6 bases had no gene match. The CDR3 runs 14 residues. In DNA form, the CDR3 reads TGTGCCAGTAGTATTGGTGACAGGGAAACTGAAGCTTTCTTT. Amino acid sequence: CASSIGDRETEAFF.

This clonotype came up many times. The chain recombines TRBV28 with TRBJ2-3, with 8 bases identical to TRBD2. Trimming cost V 10 bases and J 1 base; bases outside gene matches: 4. The CDR3 consists of 13 residues. Germline CDR1 reads MDHEN; CDR2 reads SYDVKM. The chain's CDR3 is CATGGGGTDTQYF. The CDR3 nucleotides are TGTGCCACCGGGGGGGGGGGCACAGATACGCAGTATTTT.

The CDR3: CASSLASDPYGYTF. CDR3 nucleotides: TGTGCCAGCAGCTTAGCTTCAGATCCCTATGGCTACACCTTC. The genes are TRBV11-3 and TRBJ1-2; D remains ambiguous. This CDR3 is built from 14 residues. Germline CDR1 reads SGHNT; CDR2 reads YENEEA. Trimming removed 1 base from V and 4 bases from J, with 10 bases in between. Combining the CDR3 with reference TRBV11-3 and TRBJ1-2 gives the whole variable domain EAGVVQSPRYKIIEKKQPVAFWCNPISGHNTLYWYLQNLGQGPELLIRYENEEAVDDSQLPKDRFSAERLKGVDSTLKIQPAELGDSAVYLCASSLASDPYGYTFGSGTRLTVV.

This clonotype was counted ten times or more. DNA for the CDR3: TGCAGTGCTAACCTTCGGACCGGAGGAGAGACCCAGTACTTC. This encodes CSANLRTGGETQYF. V usage is TRBV20-1 and J usage is TRBJ2-5; D might be TRBD2 (5 bases). CDR3 size: 14 residues. The germline gives CDR1 DFQATT, CDR2 SNEGSKA (reference sequence). Trimming stripped 4 bases from V and 4 bases from J, with 16 bases between.

Only a few counts were recorded for this clonotype. The rearrangement uses TRBV6-2 or TRBV6-3 and TRBJ2-1; possible D gene TRBD1, 5 bases. CDR3 size: 13 residues. The V end was cut by 8 bases, the J end by 5 bases, with 13 bases between. The germline gives CDR1 MNHEY, CDR2 SVGEGT. CDR3 loop: CASQQVSNNEQFF. The CDR3 DNA sequence: TGTGCCAGCCAACAGGTTTCCAACAATGAGCAGTTCTTC.

This clonotype was observed a handful of times. Here the CDR3 reads CASSLSLRQETQYF. CDR3 DNA sequence: TGTGCCAGCAGTTTAAGCCTGCGCCAAGAGACCCAGTACTTC. The rearrangement links TRBV12-3 or TRBV12-4 to TRBJ2-5, with D hard to call. This CDR3 region has 14 residues. Trimming stripped 2 bases from V and 1 base from J, with 8 bases between.

A few counts support this clonotype. The J gene is TRBJ2-1, the V gene TRBV19, with D unresolved. The CDR3 runs 15 residues. V lost 6 bases to trimming and J lost 0 bases, with 12 bases between them. CDR1 is LNHDA and CDR2 is SQIVND in the germline V gene (reference sequence). The CDR3 bases are TGTGCCAGTAGCGGCAAAGCCTACTCCTACAATGAGCAGTTCTTC. It is translated as CASSGKAYSYNEQFF.

In this sample, this clonotype turned up many times. The J gene is TRBJ1-5, the V gene TRBV28; D not resolved. The CDR3 covers 16 residues. V lost 3 bases and J 3 bases, leaving 15 bases between the germline ends. Germline values: CDR1 MDHEN, CDR2 SYDVKM. The DNA for the CDR3 is TGTGCCAGCAGTTTCACCGGCAGGTTCTTCAATCAGCCCCAGCATTTT. Its protein is CASSFTGRFFNQPQHF.

The chain is built from TRBV30 and TRBJ2-3; no reliable D call. The germline gives CDR1 GTSNPN, CDR2 SVGIG (reference sequence). The CDR3 is made up of 13 amino acids. The V end was cut by 3 bases, the J end by 5 bases, with 12 bases between. The CDR3 loop is CAWSPGVVDTQYF. In DNA form, the CDR3 reads TGTGCCTGGAGCCCGGGTGTTGTAGATACGCAGTATTTT.

Worth noting for this clonotype: This likely came from a read error, as a far larger clone is one base away. The V and J genes are TRBV20-1 and TRBJ2-4; the match to TRBD2 covers 11 bases. The germline CDR1 and CDR2 sequences are DFQATT and SNEGSKA (reference sequence). V dropped 5 bases and J dropped 13; count of bases not matched to a gene: 13. The CDR3 has 14 amino acids. The CDR3 coding sequence is TGCAGTGCTCTTAGCGGGAGGGGTAGAAATGAGCAGTACTTC. Encoded protein: CSALSGRGRNEQYF.

As to this clonotype: Only one base separates this from a far larger clonotype, so it likely reflects a read error. The chain joins TRBV12-3 or TRBV12-4 to TRBJ2-7; no clear D gene. The V gene lost 5 bases and the J gene lost 3 bases, with 8 bases spanning the gap. CDR3 length: 12 residues. CDR3 protein: CASSDDGYEQYF. DNA for the CDR3: TGTGCCAGCAGTGACGACGGCTACGAGCAGTACTTC.

This clonotype appeared many times. This chain uses TRBV20-1 with TRBJ1-6, with TRBD1 identical over 8 bases. V lost 2 bases to trimming and J lost 10 bases; unmatched junction nucleotides: 10. The length of the CDR3 is 15 residues. Looked up from germline, CDR1 is DFQATT and CDR2 is SNEGSKA (reference sequence). In nucleotides, the CDR3 is TGCAGTGCTAGACTGCAGGGGGCTTTCGGATCACCCCTCCACTTT. Protein: CSARLQGAFGSPLHF.

This clonotype appeared many times. The chain uses TRBV2 and TRBJ2-2; D tentatively fits TRBD1 or TRBD2 (5 bases each). The V end was cut by 8 bases, the J end by 5 bases, with 12 bases between. CDR1 is SNHLY, CDR2 FYNNEI, per germline. This CDR3 region has 13 residues. The CDR3 nucleotides are TGTGCCAGCTCCGGGACCCCAACCGGGGAGCTGTTTTTT. Residues: CASSGTPTGELFF. The whole variable domain, filled in from reference TRBV2 and TRBJ2-2, reads EPEVTQTPSHQVTQMGQEVILRCVPISNHLYFYWYRQILGQKVEFLVSFYNNEISEKSEIFDDQFSVERPDGSNFTLKIRSTKLEDSAMYFCASSGTPTGELFFGEGSRLTVL.

This clonotype was counted ten times or more. The V gene is TRBV28, the J gene TRBJ1-5; D is perhaps TRBD1 (5 bases). Per the germline V gene, CDR1 is MDHEN and CDR2 is SYDVKM. V lost 6 bases, J lost 0 bases, and 15 bases lay in between. The CDR3 has 16 residues. Written as DNA, the CDR3 is TGTGCCAGCAGGTGGGACTCGAGCTATAGCAATCAGCCCCAGCATTTT. Translation gives CASRWDSSYSNQPQHF.

This clonotype appeared many times. The chain employs TRBV30 and TRBJ2-5; D unresolved. CDR3 size: 12 residues. V was trimmed by 0 bases and J by 7 bases, leaving 9 bases between them. Looked up from germline, CDR1 is GTSNPN and CDR2 is SVGIG (reference sequence). CDR3 DNA: TGTGCCTGGAGTGTGGGCGGCGGGACCCAGTACTTC. It yields the protein CAWSVGGGTQYF.

This clonotype was counted at least ten times. The chain joins TRBV6-1 to TRBJ1-1; unclear D gene. Trimming shortened V by 3 bases and J by 7 bases, and 9 bases separated the two germline ends. The CDR3 totals 12 residues. Germline V lookup: CDR1 MNHNS, CDR2 SASEGT. The CDR3 DNA reads TGTGCCAGCAGTGACAGTGGAATTGAAGCTTTCTTT. This encodes CASSDSGIEAFF.

The rearrangement uses TRBV4-3 and TRBJ1-2; 8 bases align to TRBD1. Trimming removed 2 bases from V and 4 bases from J; junction bases left unmatched: 6. This CDR3 has 15 amino acids. The germline CDR1 and CDR2 sequences are LGHNA and YSLEER. In nucleotides, the CDR3 is TGCGCCAGCAGCCAACACAGGGGGAGCGGCTATGGCTACACCTTC. It yields the protein CASSQHRGSGYGYTF.